The clone carrying this T cell receptor (beta chain) appeared once. The CDR3 is 16 amino acids. CDR1 and CDR2 (germline): SGHRS, YFSETQ. The junction had 9 bases not matched to a gene; V was cut back by 3 bases and J by 0 bases. Sequenced by immunoSEQ multiplex PCR; TCRdb stores in-frame clones only, minus some. The data contain roughly 38,000 clones, roughly nine tenths of them singletons. The sample is drawn from a study of T cell changes during pregnancy in multiple sclerosis. Specimen: CD4+ T cells from peripheral blood mononuclear cells, collected before pregnancy. The rearrangement links TRBV5-1 to TRBJ2-7; 7 bases fit TRBD2. The receptor was derived from a female donor with multiple sclerosis, enrolled in a pregnancy study. The CDR3 region is CASSSTLAELSYEQYF. CDR3 DNA: TGCGCCAGCAGCTCCACTCTAGCGGAACTCTCCTACGAGCAGTACTTC.